This TCR beta chain was obtained from a study of shared clonotypes between healthy human individuals. This CDR3 is built from 13 residues. The germline V and J ends were trimmed by 9 bases and 5 bases, with 16 bases remaining between them. Germline V gene sequence: CDR1 KGHSH, CDR2 LQKENI. The method was immunoSEQ multiplex PCR; TCRdb's version includes in-frame clones alone and lacks a portion of them. This repertoire shows 2 million to 2.5 million clones, approximately 90% found once; its top ten account for approximately 0.39%. The rearrangement links TRBV18 to TRBJ2-5; the D call may be TRBD1 or TRBD2 (5 bases each). The receptor's source is a man aged 18 to 35 in good health. Some clones in this sample may be carry-over from other donors' samples. The sample comprised naive CD4+ T cells from PBMCs. Subset in this sample: CD45RA+ positively selected. CDR3 amino acids: CASGTSEGETQYF. The CDR3 coding sequence is TGTGCCAGTGGGACCTCGGAAGGGGAGACCCAGTACTTC.